These 10 T cell receptor beta chains originate from one sample sequenced in a study of blood T cell repertoires in COVID-19 (TCRdb year 2020). Library prep was done by the immunoSEQ multiplex PCR assay. The clones in this table, taken by TCRdb from immuneACCESS, are in-frame only. Not every clone is retained; where verified, under half of the shortfall comes from an unresolved V gene, and the cause of the rest is unknown. The sample table records under 200,000 clones; around four fifths of these occur just once. Around 2.8% of the sample is in the top ten clones. The sample taken for sequencing was peripheral blood. Source of these receptors: a man in his sixties or seventies with acute or convalescent COVID-19.

This clone was found a few times. The chain combines TRBV6-1 with TRBJ1-4, with D hard to call. CDR1 is MNHNS and CDR2 is SASEGT in the germline V gene. Between the trimmed V and J ends, which lost 3 bases and 0 bases, there was a span of 8 bases. CDR3 length: 15 amino acids. The CDR3 loop reads CASSDQSATNEKLFF. The CDR3 DNA follows: TGTGCCAGCAGTGACCAGAGCGCAACTAATGAAAAACTGTTTTTT.

V and J are TRBV4-1 and TRBJ2-7; D possibly corresponds to TRBD1 (7 bases). Germline lookup yields CDR1 MGHRA and CDR2 YSYEKL. V was cut by 3 bases and J by 1 base, with 13 bases left in between. The CDR3 consists of 15 residues. This chain's CDR3 is CASSHPSGGSYEQYF. CDR3 DNA: TGCGCCAGCAGCCATCCGTCAGGGGGGTCCTACGAGCAGTACTTC.

The chain's CDR3 is CASSEAGQSYGYTF. The CDR3 DNA reads as TGTGCCAGCAGTGAAGCGGGGCAGTCCTATGGCTACACCTTC. The J gene is TRBJ1-2, the V gene TRBV6-1; D is perhaps TRBD1 (5 bases). Germline V gene sequence: CDR1 MNHNS, CDR2 SASEGT. The CDR3 sequence is 14 residues long. V was pared by 0 bases and J by 4 bases, with 9 bases between.

The chain recombines TRBV4-1 with TRBJ1-1; tentatively, D is TRBD1 (5 bases). CDR3 size: 14 residues. Germline V gene sequence: CDR1 MGHRA, CDR2 YSYEKL. Trimming removed 1 base from V and 3 bases from J, with 9 bases in between. The CDR3 is CASSQVQEYTEAFF. CDR3 in DNA: TGCGCCAGCAGCCAAGTACAGGAATACACTGAAGCTTTCTTT.

V usage is TRBV7-9 and J usage is TRBJ2-1, with TRBD2 as a possible D gene (6 bases). This CDR3 contains 13 residues. Germline V lookup: CDR1 SEHNR, CDR2 FQNEAQ (reference sequence). V dropped 4 bases and J dropped 12 bases, with 16 bases sitting between them. DNA of the CDR3: TGTGCCAGCAGCTCCCTTAGCGGTCCCAGGCAGTTCTTC. Translation gives CASSSLSGPRQFF.

The rearrangement uses TRBV28 and TRBJ2-3; 10 bases agree with TRBD2. Germline trimming cut 11 bases from V and 6 bases from J; bases unmatched to any gene: 11. CDR1 and CDR2 (germline): MDHEN, SYDVKM. The CDR3 has 14 amino acids. For the CDR3, the DNA is TGTGCCGGGGGTGGGACTAGCGCCGTTGATACGCAGTATTTT. Protein product: CAGGGTSAVDTQYF.

This rearrangement joins TRBV19 to TRBJ1-2; 9 nucleotides agree with TRBD1. J gave up 4 bases and V 3 bases, and 9 bases lay outside the gene matches. The CDR3 consists of 16 residues. The V gene's germline CDR1 is LNHDA and CDR2 SQIVND (reference sequence). The CDR3 nucleotides read TGTGCCAGTAGTATTGGGCGGGACAGGGTCTTCTATGGCTACACCTTC. Translating it yields CASSIGRDRVFYGYTF. Together with reference TRBV19 and TRBJ1-2, the CDR3 gives the full variable domain: DGGITQSPKYLFRKEGQNVTLSCEQNLNHDAMYWYRQDPGQGLRLIYYSQIVNDFQKGDIAEGYSVSREKKESFPLTVTSAQKNPTAFYLCASSIGRDRVFYGYTFGSGTRLTVV.

The chain couples TRBV6-6 to TRBJ2-2; 12 nucleotides match TRBD2. Per germline, CDR1 MNHNY and CDR2 SVGAGI (reference sequence). V lost 6 bases and J lost 5; bases outside the gene matches: 10. The CDR3 totals 17 residues. The CDR3 DNA is TGTGCCAGCAGCCGACGACTAGCGGGAGTGGGAACCGGGGAGCTGTTTTTT. Translating it yields CASSRRLAGVGTGELFF.

This clone was found once. The CDR3 here is CASSLAGGDMNTEAFF. The CDR3 coding sequence is TGCGCCAGCAGCTTGGCAGGGGGTGATATGAACACTGAAGCTTTCTTT. The chain uses TRBV5-1 and TRBJ1-1; TRBD1 matches at 7 bases. CDR3 length: 16 amino acids. The V gene's germline CDR1 is SGHRS and CDR2 YFSETQ. The V gene end was trimmed by 0 bases and the J gene end by 0 bases; junction bases not matched to a gene: 5.

V is TRBV6-1 and J is TRBJ2-2, with 10 bases lining up with TRBD2. The length of the CDR3 is 16 residues. Germline V CDR1 and CDR2: MNHNS, SASEGT. Trimming took 2 bases from V and 4 from J; bases not matched to a gene: 4. The chain's CDR3 is CASSEFVAGGTGELFF. Here the CDR3 DNA reads TGTGCCAGCAGTGAATTCGTAGCGGGGGGCACCGGGGAGCTGTTTTTT.